This passage covers 3 T cell receptor beta chains from one sample sequenced in a study of CD8+ T cells in alopecia areata. cDNA prepared by RNA extraction and subsequent reverse transcription served as the template for sequencing. Sequencing was performed with immunoSEQ multiplex PCR; in TCRdb, only in-frame clones are kept and a portion is missing. The sample lists about 150,000 clones, around 47% seen once, with roughly 6.8% in the top ten. The sample taken for sequencing was CD4+ T cells sorted from blood. All receptors derive from a human donor with alopecia areata.

This clone was picked up a small number of times. The CDR3 DNA follows: TGTGCCAGCAGTCCCCTCAATCAGCCCCAGCATTTT. Amino acids: CASSPLNQPQHF. The chain links TRBV28 to TRBJ1-5; D remains unclear. Trimming stripped 5 bases from V and 3 bases from J, with 5 bases between. The germline V gene has CDR1 MDHEN and CDR2 SYDVKM. CDR3 length equals 12 residues.

The chain joins TRBV4-1 to TRBJ2-1; 13 bases align to TRBD2. CDR3 length: 17 amino acids. Per germline, CDR1 MGHRA and CDR2 YSYEKL. After removal of 0 bases from V and 9 bases from J, the junction contained 8 bases not matched to a gene. The CDR3 reads CASSQERTSGRVGEQFF. The CDR3 bases are TGCGCCAGCAGCCAAGAGAGAACTAGCGGGAGGGTCGGTGAGCAGTTCTTC.

Here the CDR3 reads CASQGQANYGYTF. The CDR3 DNA reads TGTGCCAGCCAGGGACAGGCTAACTATGGCTACACCTTC. The rearrangement joins TRBV11-2 to TRBJ1-2; 8 bases align to TRBD1. This CDR3 is built from 13 residues. Per germline, CDR1 SGHAT and CDR2 FQNNGV. Trimming removed 8 bases from V and 0 bases from J; junction bases left unmatched: 2.